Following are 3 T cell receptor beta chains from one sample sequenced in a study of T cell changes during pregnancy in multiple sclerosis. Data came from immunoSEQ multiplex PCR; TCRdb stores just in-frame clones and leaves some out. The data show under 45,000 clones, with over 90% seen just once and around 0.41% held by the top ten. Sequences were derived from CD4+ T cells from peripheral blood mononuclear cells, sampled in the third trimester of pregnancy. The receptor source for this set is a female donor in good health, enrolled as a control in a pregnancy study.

CDR3 loop: CSVKPASGGYTF. DNA of the CDR3: TGCAGCGTCAAACCAGCATCGGGTGGCTACACCTTC. The chain employs TRBV29-1 and TRBJ1-2, with D unclear. The ends were cut back, 6 bases at V and 7 bases at J, with 15 bases in the middle. Germline V CDR1 and CDR2: SQVTM, ANQGSEA. CDR3 size: 12 residues.

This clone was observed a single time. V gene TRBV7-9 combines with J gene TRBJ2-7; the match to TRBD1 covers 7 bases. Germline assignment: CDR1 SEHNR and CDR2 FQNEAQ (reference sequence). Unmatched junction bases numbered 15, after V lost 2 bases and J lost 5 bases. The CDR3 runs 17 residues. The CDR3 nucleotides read TGTGCCAGCAGCTTAAGGACCCCGAGGGACAGACTTCACGAGCAGTACTTC. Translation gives CASSLRTPRDRLHEQYF.

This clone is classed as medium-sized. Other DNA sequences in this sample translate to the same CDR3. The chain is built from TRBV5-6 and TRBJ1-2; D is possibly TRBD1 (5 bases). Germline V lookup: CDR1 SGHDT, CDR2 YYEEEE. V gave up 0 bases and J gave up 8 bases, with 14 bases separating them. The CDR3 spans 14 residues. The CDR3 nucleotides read TGTGCCAGCAGCTTGGGGCAGGGCGCTAGGGGCTACACCTTC. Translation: CASSLGQGARGYTF.